This TCR beta chain was sequenced for a study of shared clonotypes between healthy human individuals. This clone was picked up a small number of times. The same CDR3 can be traced to other DNA sequences in this sample. Some clones are missing from TCRdb's copy, which holds only in-frame ones; the method was immunoSEQ multiplex PCR. The table shows 2.3 million or so clones, with over 90% occurring only once. This CDR3 has 14 amino acids. Per the germline V gene, CDR1 is GTSNPN and CDR2 is SVGIG (reference sequence). V lost 0 bases and J 1 base, leaving 8 bases between the germline ends. The source material was naive CD4+ T cells from PBMCs. The subset: CD45RA+ positively selected. The V call is TRBV30, the J call TRBJ2-3; D is possibly TRBD2 (5 bases). This clonotype was obtained from a man younger than 35 in good health. Some clones in this sample may be carry-over from other donors' samples. In nucleotides, the CDR3 is TGTGCCTGGAGTGTGGGTAGCGGCACAGATACGCAGTATTTT. Encoded protein: CAWSVGSGTDTQYF.